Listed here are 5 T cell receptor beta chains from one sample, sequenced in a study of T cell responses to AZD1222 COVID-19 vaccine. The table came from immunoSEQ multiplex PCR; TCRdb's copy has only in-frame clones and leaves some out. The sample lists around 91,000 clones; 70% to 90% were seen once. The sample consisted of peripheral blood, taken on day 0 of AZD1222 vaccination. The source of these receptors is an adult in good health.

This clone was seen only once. CDR3 residues: CASSYPGQGGEKLFF. The CDR3, as DNA: TGTGCCAGCAGTTACCCGGGACAGGGGGGAGAAAAACTGTTTTTT. V usage is TRBV6-6 and J usage is TRBJ1-4; 11 nucleotides match TRBD1. This CDR3 region has 15 residues. V shed 2 bases, J shed 8 bases, and the junction held 4 bases outside the gene matches. Germline-derived CDR1 and CDR2 are MNHNY and SVGAGI (reference sequence).

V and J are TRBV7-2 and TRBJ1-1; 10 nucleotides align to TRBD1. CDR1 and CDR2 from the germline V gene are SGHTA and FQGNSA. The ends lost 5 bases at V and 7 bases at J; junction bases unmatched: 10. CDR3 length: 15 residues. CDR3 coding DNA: TGTGCCAGCAGCCCCCGGACAGGGGGGGGCCTTGAAGCTTTCTTT. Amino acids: CASSPRTGGGLEAFF.

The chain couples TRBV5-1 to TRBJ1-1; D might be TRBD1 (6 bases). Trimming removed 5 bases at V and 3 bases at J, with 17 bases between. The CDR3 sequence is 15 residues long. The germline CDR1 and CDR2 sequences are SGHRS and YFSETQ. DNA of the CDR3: TGCGCCAGCAGTGTGACAGGCCCTGGGTACACTGAAGCTTTCTTT. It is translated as CASSVTGPGYTEAFF.

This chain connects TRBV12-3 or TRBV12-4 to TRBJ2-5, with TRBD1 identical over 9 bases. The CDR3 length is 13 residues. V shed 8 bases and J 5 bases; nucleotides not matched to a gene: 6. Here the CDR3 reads CASDNTGGETQYF. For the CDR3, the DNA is TGTGCCAGCGATAACACAGGGGGCGAGACCCAGTACTTC.

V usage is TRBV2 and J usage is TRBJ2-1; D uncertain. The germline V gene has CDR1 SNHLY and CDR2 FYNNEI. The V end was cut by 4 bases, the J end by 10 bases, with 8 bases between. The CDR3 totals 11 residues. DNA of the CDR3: TGTGCCAGCAGTGGGGATCGCGAGCAGTTCTTC. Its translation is CASSGDREQFF. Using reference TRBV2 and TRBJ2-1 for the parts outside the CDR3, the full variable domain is EPEVTQTPSHQVTQMGQEVILRCVPISNHLYFYWYRQILGQKVEFLVSFYNNEISEKSEIFDDQFSVERPDGSNFTLKIRSTKLEDSAMYFCASSGDREQFFGPGTRLTVL.